This T cell receptor beta chain was captured by sequencing in a study of blood T cell repertoires in COVID-19. Background on the study: Whether acute or convalescent, the COVID-19 samples came from the United States, Italy and Spain. Sample material is recorded as cDNA or gDNA derived from T cells, B-cell-depleted T cells, or PBMCs.

Original methodology: Reference gene primer amplification in the assay estimated nucleated cell counts. The table came from immunoSEQ multiplex PCR; TCRdb's copy has only in-frame clones and leaves some out. Clone size and V and J calls were adopted from that table, with D and trimming inferred from the DNA. The sample includes roughly 220,000 clones, 80% of them seen just once. This clone was picked up a small number of times. V gave up 1 base and J gave up 0 bases, with 6 bases separating them. CDR3 length: 14 residues. The germline gives CDR1 MNHEY, CDR2 SMNVEV (reference sequence). The gene calls are TRBV27 and TRBJ1-2, with unresolved D. The origin of this receptor is a woman in her 70s with acute or convalescent COVID-19. The sample was peripheral blood. CDR3 sequence (DNA): TGTGCCAGCAGTTTATACAGTACTAACTATGGCTACACCTTC. Translation gives CASSLYSTNYGYTF.